This TCR beta chain was identified in a study of cytotoxic CD8 clonotypes in ibrutinib-treated CLL. General study points: T-cell clonality at baseline went above that of age-matched healthy donors and rose and fell with circulating CD8+ T-cell counts.

Per the germline V gene, CDR1 is SEHNR and CDR2 is FQNEAQ (reference sequence). This CDR3 contains 14 residues. V was pared by 5 bases and J by 6 bases, with 7 bases of the junction left unmatched. Method: immunoSEQ multiplex PCR; TCRdb's copy keeps in-frame clones and lacks some. The sample lists tens of thousands of clones; 68% were seen once. In regard to this clone: Its target is not known.

This receptor was obtained from a human donor with chronic lymphocytic leukemia. The sample was PBMCs, taken after 12 months of ibrutinib treatment. This chain joins TRBV7-9 and TRBJ2-7; 10 nucleotides line up with TRBD1. The CDR3 loop reads CASSVTGTGAEQYF. The CDR3 nucleotides are TGTGCCAGCAGCGTTACCGGGACAGGGGCCGAGCAGTACTTC.